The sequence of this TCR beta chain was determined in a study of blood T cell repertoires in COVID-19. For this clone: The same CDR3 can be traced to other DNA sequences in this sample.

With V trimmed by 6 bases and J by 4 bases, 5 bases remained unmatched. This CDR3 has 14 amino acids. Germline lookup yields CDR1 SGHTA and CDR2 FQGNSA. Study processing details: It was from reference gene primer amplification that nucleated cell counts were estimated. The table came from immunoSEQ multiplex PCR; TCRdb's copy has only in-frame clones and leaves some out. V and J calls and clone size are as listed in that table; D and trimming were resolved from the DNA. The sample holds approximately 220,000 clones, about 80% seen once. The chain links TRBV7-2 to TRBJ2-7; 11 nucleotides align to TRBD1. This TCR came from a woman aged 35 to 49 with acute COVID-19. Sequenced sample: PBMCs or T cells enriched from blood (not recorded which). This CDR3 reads CASSSDRGRYEQYF. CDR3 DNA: TGTGCCAGCAGTTCGGACAGGGGGCGGTACGAGCAGTACTTC.